A single T cell receptor beta chain is shown here with its context. Its target is unknown. The sample comes from a study of T cell responses to AZD1222 COVID-19 vaccine. Study as a whole: Analyses pooled second doses at about 4 or about 12 weeks. Study results and caveats: Sampled repertoires all dated from after the peak T cell response.

The CDR3 loop spans 16 amino acids. Germline V gene sequence: CDR1 SGHTA, CDR2 FQGNSA. V shed 2 bases and J shed 0 bases, with 11 bases lying between them. TCRdb keeps only in-frame clones here, not all; method: immunoSEQ multiplex PCR. The sample has about 190,000 clones, about 94% seen once; the top ten hold over 7.5%. The TCR was taken from an adult in good health. The material was peripheral blood, obtained on day 0 of AZD1222 vaccination. The chain carries TRBV7-2 and TRBJ1-3; maybe TRBD1 (5 bases). The DNA for the CDR3 is TGTGCCAGCAGCTTAATGGGGGGGAGCTCTGGAAACACCATATATTTT. Translating it yields CASSLMGGSSGNTIYF. Full variable domain (rest looked up from reference TRBV7-2 and TRBJ1-3): GAGVSQSPSNKVTEKGKDVELRCDPISGHTALYWYRQSLGQGLEFLIYFQGNSAPDKSGLPSDRFSAERTGGSVSTLTIQRTQQEDSAVYLCASSLMGGSSGNTIYFGEGSWLTVV.